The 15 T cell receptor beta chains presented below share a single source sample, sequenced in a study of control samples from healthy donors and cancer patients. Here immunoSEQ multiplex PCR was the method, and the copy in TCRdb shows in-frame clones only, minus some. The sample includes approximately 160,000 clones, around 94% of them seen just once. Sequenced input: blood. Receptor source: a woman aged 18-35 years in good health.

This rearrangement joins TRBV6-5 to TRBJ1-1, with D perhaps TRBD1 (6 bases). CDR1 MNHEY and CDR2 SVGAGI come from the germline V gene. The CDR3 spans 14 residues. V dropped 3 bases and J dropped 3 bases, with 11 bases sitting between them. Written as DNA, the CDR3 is TGTGCCAGCAGTTATAGGGGGGCGGACACTGAAGCTTTCTTT. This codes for CASSYRGADTEAFF.

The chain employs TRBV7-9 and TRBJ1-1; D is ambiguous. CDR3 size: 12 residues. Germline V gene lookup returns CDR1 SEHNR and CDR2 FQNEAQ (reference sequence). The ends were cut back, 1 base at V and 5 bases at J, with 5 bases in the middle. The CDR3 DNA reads TGTGCCAGCAGCTTAGAGGTAACTGAAGCTTTCTTT. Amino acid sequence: CASSLEVTEAFF. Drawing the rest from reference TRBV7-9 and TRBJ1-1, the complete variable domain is DTGVSQNPRHKITKRGQNVTFRCDPISEHNRLYWYRQTLGQGPEFLTYFQNEAQLEKSRLLSDRFSAERPKGSFSTLEIQRTEQGDSAMYLCASSLEVTEAFFGQGTRLTVV.

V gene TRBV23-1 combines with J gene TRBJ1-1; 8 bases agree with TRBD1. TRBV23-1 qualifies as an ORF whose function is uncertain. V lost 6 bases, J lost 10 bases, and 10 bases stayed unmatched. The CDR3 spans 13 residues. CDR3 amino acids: CASSRQHTGGAFF. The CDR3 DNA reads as TGCGCCAGCAGCCGACAGCACACAGGGGGAGCTTTCTTT.

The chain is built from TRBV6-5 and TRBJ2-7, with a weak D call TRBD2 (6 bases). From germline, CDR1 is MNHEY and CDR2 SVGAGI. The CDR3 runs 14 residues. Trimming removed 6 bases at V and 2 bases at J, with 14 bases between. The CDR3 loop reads CASSRGSGPYEQYF. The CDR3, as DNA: TGTGCCAGCAGCCGCGGTAGCGGCCCCTACGAGCAGTACTTC.

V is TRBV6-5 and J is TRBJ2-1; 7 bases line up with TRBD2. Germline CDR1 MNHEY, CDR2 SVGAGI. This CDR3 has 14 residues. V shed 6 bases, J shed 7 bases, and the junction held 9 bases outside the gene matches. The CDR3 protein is CASRVGRERNEQFF. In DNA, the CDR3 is TGTGCCAGCAGGGTGGGGAGGGAGCGAAATGAGCAGTTCTTC.

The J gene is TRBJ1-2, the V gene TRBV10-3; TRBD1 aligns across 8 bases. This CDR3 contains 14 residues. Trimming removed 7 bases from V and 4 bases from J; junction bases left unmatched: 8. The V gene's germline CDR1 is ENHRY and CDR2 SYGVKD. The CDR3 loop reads CAINFRDRGYGYTF. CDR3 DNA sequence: TGTGCCATCAATTTCCGAGACAGGGGCTATGGCTACACCTTC.

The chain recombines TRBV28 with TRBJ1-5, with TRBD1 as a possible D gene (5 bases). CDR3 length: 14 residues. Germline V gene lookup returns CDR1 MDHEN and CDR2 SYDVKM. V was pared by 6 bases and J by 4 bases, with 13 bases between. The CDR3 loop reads CASSPSGGNQPQHF. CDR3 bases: TGTGCCAGCAGCCCCTCGGGGGGGAATCAGCCCCAGCATTTT.

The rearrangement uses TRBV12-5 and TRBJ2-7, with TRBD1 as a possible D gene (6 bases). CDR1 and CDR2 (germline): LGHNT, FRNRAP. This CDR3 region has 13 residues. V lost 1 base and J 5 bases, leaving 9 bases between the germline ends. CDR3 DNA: TGTGCTAGTGGTTTGGACAGGGCCCACGAGCAGTACTTC. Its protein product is CASGLDRAHEQYF.

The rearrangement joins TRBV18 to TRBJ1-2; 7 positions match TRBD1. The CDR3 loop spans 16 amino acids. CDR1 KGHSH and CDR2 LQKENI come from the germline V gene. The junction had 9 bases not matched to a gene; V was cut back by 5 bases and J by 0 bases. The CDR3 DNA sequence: TGTGCCAGCTCATCCTCACAGGGGTACGCTAACTATGGCTACACCTTC. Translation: CASSSSQGYANYGYTF.

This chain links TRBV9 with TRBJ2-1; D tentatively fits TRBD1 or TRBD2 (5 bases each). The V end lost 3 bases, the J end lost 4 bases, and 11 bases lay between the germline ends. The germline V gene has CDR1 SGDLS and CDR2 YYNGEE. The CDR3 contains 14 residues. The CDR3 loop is CASSGGREYNEQFF. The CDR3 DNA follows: TGTGCCAGCAGCGGGGGCCGGGAATACAATGAGCAGTTCTTC.

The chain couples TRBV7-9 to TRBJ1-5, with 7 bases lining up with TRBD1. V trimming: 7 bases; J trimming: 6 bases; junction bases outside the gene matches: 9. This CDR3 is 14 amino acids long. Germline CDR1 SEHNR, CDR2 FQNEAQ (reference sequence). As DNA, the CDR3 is TGTGCCAGCACCGATGACAGGGATCCTCAGCCCCAGCATTTT. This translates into CASTDDRDPQPQHF.

The CDR3 nucleotides are TGTGCCAGCAGCTTTAGACAGGGAAAGAACACCGGGGAGCTGTTTTTT. This translates into CASSFRQGKNTGELFF. The V and J genes are TRBV7-6 and TRBJ2-2, with TRBD1 identical over 7 bases. Germline-derived CDR1 and CDR2 are SGHVS and FNYEAQ. The length of the CDR3 is 16 residues. Unmatched junction bases numbered 5, after V lost 3 bases and J lost 1 base.

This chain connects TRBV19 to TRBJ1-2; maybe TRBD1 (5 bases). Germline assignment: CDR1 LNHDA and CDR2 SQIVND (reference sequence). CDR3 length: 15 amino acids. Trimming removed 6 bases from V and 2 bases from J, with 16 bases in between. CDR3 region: CASRPGMKGNYGYTF. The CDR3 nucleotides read TGTGCCAGTAGACCGGGCATGAAGGGGAACTATGGCTACACCTTC.

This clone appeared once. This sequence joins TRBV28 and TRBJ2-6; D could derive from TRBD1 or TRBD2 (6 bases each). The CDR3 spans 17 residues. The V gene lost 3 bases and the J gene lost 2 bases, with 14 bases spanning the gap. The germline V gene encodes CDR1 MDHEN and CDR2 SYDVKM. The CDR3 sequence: CASSLEYGGTGANVLTF. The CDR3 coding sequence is TGTGCCAGCAGTTTGGAATACGGGGGCACTGGGGCCAACGTCCTGACTTTC.

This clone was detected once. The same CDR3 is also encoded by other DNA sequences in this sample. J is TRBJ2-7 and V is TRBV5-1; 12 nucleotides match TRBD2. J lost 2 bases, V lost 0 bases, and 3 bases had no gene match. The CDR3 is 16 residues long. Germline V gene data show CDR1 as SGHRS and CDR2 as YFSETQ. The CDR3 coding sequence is TGCGCCAGCAGCTTGGTACTAGCGGGGGGCCCCTACGAGCAGTACTTC. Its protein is CASSLVLAGGPYEQYF.